This TCR beta chain was identified in a study of blood T cell repertoires in COVID-19. Overall study context: Acute and convalescent COVID-19 specimens originated in the United States, Italy and Spain.

How the authors handled the data: Estimates of nucleated cell counts were drawn from the amplification of reference gene primers. Sequencing used immunoSEQ multiplex PCR; TCRdb keeps in-frame clones, though not all of them. V and J calls and clone size follow that table, whereas D and trimming were derived from the DNA. Found here are 50,000 to 60,000 clones, approximately 85% of them singletons; the top ten hold over 9.5%. This clone is a singleton in its sample. Trimming at V came to 6 bases and at J to 3 bases, leaving 5 bases not matched to a gene. CDR3 length equals 15 residues. Germline V CDR1 and CDR2: LNHDA, SQIVND (reference sequence).

Sequencing used peripheral blood. This sequence was found in a human donor in a cohort sampled during active COVID-19. V and J are TRBV19 and TRBJ1-5, with 10 bases fitting TRBD1. The CDR3 bases are TGTGCCAGTAGACTGACAGGGGGCTCCAATCAGCCCCAGCATTTT. This encodes CASRLTGGSNQPQHF.